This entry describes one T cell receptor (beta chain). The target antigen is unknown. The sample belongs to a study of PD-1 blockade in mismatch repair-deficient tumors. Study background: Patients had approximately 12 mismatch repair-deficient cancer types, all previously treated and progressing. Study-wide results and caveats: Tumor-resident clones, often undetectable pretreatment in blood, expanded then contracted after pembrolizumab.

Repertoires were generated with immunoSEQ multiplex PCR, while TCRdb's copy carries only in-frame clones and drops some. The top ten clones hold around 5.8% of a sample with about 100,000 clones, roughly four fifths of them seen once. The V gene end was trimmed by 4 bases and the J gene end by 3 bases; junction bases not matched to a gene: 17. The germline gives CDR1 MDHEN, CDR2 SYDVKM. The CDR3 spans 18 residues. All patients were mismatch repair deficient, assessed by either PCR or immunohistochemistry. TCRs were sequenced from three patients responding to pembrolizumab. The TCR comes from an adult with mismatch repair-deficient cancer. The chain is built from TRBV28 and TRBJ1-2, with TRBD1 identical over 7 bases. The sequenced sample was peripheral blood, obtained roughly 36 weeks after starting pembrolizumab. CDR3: CASSSAAIHSRGDYGYTF. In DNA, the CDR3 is TGTGCCAGCAGTTCAGCCGCTATACATTCCAGGGGGGACTATGGCTACACCTTC.